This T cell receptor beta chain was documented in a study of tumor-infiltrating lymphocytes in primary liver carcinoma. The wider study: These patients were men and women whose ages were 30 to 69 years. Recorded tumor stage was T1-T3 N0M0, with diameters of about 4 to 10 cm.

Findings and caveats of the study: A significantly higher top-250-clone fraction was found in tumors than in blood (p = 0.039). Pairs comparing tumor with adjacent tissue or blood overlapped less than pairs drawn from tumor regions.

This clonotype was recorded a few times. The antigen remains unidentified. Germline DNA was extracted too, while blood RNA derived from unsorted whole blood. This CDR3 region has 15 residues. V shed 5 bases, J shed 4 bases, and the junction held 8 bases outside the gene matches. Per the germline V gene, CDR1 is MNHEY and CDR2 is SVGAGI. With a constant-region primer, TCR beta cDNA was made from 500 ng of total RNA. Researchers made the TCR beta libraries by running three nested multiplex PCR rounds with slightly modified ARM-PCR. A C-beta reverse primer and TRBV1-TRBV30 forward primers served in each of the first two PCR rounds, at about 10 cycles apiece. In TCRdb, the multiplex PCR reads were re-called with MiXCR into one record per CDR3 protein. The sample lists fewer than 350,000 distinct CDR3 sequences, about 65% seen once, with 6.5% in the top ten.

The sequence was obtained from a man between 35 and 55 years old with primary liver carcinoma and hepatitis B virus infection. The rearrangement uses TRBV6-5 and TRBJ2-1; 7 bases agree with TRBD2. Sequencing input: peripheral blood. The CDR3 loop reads CASSRTGLHYNEQFF. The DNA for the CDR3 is TGTGCCAGCAGTCGCACGGGACTACATTACAATGAGCAGTTCTTC.